This T cell receptor (beta chain) was recovered during a study of spatial heterogeneity in lung cancer. The overall study: For tumor regions, TCR transcript counts showed a strong correlation with a T cell module score derived from matched bulk RNA-seq.

Indicated time point: sample taken at primary tumor resection. Sequencing covered unsorted whole RNA taken from tumor, nontumor lung or frozen PBMC. Study observations and caveats: Within tumors, counts of expanded alpha and beta TCRs tracked tumor mutation counts.

This clonotype was counted ten times or more. Its specificity is unknown. This beta chain turned up in a library designed for alpha chains; as an off-target read, its abundance says little. Trimming took 2 bases from V and 6 from J, leaving 20 bases between them. Per the germline V gene, CDR1 is MNHEY and CDR2 is SMNVEV (reference sequence). CDR3 size: 16 residues. A unique molecular identifier was carried by every single TCR cDNA molecule. TCRdb used MiXCR to reprocess the 5' RACE reads, holding one entry per CDR3 protein. This table has 14,000 or so distinct CDR3 sequences, about 4.8% appearing once.

This chain connects TRBV27 to TRBJ2-7; D may correspond to TRBD1 or TRBD2 (5 bases each). This receptor was taken from a female donor with early-stage non-small cell lung cancer. The sample consisted of lung tumor tissue, taken at surgery. The CDR3 sequence is CASSLRGDRAVGEQYF. CDR3 bases: TGTGCCAGCAGTTTACGTGGGGACCGAGCCGTGGGCGAGCAGTACTTC.